This T cell receptor beta chain was sequenced during a study of blood T cell repertoires in COVID-19. Assay used: immunoSEQ multiplex PCR; TCRdb lists only in-frame clones, some missing. The sample lists some 150,000 clones, around 84% seen once, with approximately 8.2% in the top ten. Sample: peripheral blood. The TCR originated in a woman aged 55-69 years with acute or convalescent COVID-19.

This chain's CDR3 is CASSLVDTGELFF. In DNA, the CDR3 is TGTGCCAGCAGCTTAGTCGACACCGGGGAGCTGTTTTTT. The chain employs TRBV7-2 and TRBJ2-2; unclear D gene. The CDR3 covers 13 residues. V was clipped by 1 base and J by 3 bases, with 3 bases between them. Looked up from germline, CDR1 is SGHTA and CDR2 is FQGNSA.